The 26 T cell receptor beta chains listed next were all sequenced from one sample in a study of beta chain features in type 1 diabetes. Since all of the isolated RNA was reverse transcribed, expressed TCRB transcripts were what got sequenced. Method: immunoSEQ multiplex PCR; TCRdb's copy keeps in-frame clones and lacks some. The table shows over 700,000 clones, with roughly a sixth occurring only once. The sequencing sample was made of naive CD4+ T cells from blood. The receptors derive from a woman aged 18-35 years in good health.

This chain joins TRBV2 and TRBJ1-1, with TRBD1 as a possible D gene (6 bases). This CDR3 is 15 amino acids long. V was cut by 7 bases and J by 0 bases, with 15 bases left in between. Looked up from germline, CDR1 is SNHLY and CDR2 is FYNNEI. In DNA, the CDR3 is TGTGCCAGCATTGGTTCCCAGGGGTTGAACACTGAAGCTTTCTTT. As protein: CASIGSQGLNTEAFF.

The chain carries TRBV15 and TRBJ2-1, with 9 bases aligning to TRBD1. Germline lookup yields CDR1 LNHNV and CDR2 YYDKDF (reference sequence). The CDR3 is made up of 18 amino acids. Trimming at V came to 0 bases and at J to 3 bases, leaving 9 bases not matched to a gene. CDR3 sequence (DNA): TGTGCCACCAGCAGAGATTATTTGACAGGGGGGATCTACAATGAGCAGTTCTTC. This encodes CATSRDYLTGGIYNEQFF.

This chain joins TRBV6-1 and TRBJ2-1; D is undetermined. Germline V lookup: CDR1 MNHNS, CDR2 SASEGT. CDR3 length equals 15 residues. Trimming took 0 bases from V and 4 from J, leaving 10 bases between them. The CDR3 DNA reads as TGTGCCAGCAGTGAAGCGGTTCGTGGATACAATGAGCAGTTCTTC. This encodes CASSEAVRGYNEQFF.

V and J are TRBV7-9 and TRBJ2-4, with 9 nucleotides matching TRBD1. This CDR3 is built from 16 residues. Per germline, CDR1 SEHNR and CDR2 FQNEAQ (reference sequence). V dropped 5 bases and J dropped 2; count of bases not matched to a gene: 7. This chain's CDR3 is CASSPGQGLTKNIQYF. The DNA for the CDR3 is TGTGCCAGCAGCCCCGGACAGGGGTTAACCAAAAACATTCAGTACTTC. Full variable domain (remainder filled in from reference TRBV7-9 and TRBJ2-4): DTGVSQNPRHKITKRGQNVTFRCDPISEHNRLYWYRQTLGQGPEFLTYFQNEAQLEKSRLLSDRFSAERPKGSFSTLEIQRTEQGDSAMYLCASSPGQGLTKNIQYFGAGTRLSVL.

A note on this clone: The junction shows a germline mismatch at one end, possibly a read error. The chain couples TRBV20-1 to TRBJ1-2; 11 positions agree with TRBD1. Germline values: CDR1 DFQATT, CDR2 SNEGSKA (reference sequence). The CDR3 length is 10 residues. The DNA of the CDR3 is TGCAGTGCTAGCTTGGACAGGGGGCTCTTC. Translation: CSASLDRGLF.

This clone was found a few times. The DNA for the CDR3 is TGTGCCAGCAGTGCACAGGGGACCGCACGTGTGACCCAGTACTTC. It specifies CASSAQGTARVTQYF. The genes are TRBV28 and TRBJ2-5; the match to TRBD1 covers 7 bases. This CDR3 spans 15 amino acids. With V trimmed by 5 bases and J by 7 bases, 13 bases remained unmatched. Per the germline V gene, CDR1 is MDHEN and CDR2 is SYDVKM. Based on the CDR3 plus reference TRBV28 and TRBJ2-5, the full variable domain is DVKVTQSSRYLVKRTGEKVFLECVQDMDHENMFWYRQDPGLGLRLIYFSYDVKMKEKGDIPEGYSVSREKKERFSLILESASTNQTSMYLCASSAQGTARVTQYFGPGTRLLVL.

The CDR3 DNA reads as TGCGCCAGCAGGATTAGTAATTCAGATACGCAGTATTTT. The encoded protein is CASRISNSDTQYF. The V call is TRBV23-1, the J call TRBJ2-3; D remains ambiguous. TRBV23-1 is sorted into the ORF group, with uncertain function. The CDR3 spans 13 residues. V was shortened by 6 bases and J by 4 bases, with 11 bases between the two germline ends.

This clone was found a few times. The chain is built from TRBV19 and TRBJ2-3; possible D gene TRBD1, 6 bases. The CDR3 contains 15 residues. Germline V gene data show CDR1 as LNHDA and CDR2 as SQIVND (reference sequence). Between the trimmed V and J ends, which lost 3 bases and 0 bases, there was a span of 10 bases. The CDR3 coding sequence is TGTGCCAGTAGTATTGACAGGCCGAGCACAGATACGCAGTATTTT. Translating gives CASSIDRPSTDTQYF.

The table lists this clone with a few counts. This chain uses TRBV15 with TRBJ2-1; no definite D call. The V gene's germline CDR1 is LNHNV and CDR2 YYDKDF (reference sequence). The CDR3 extends over 12 amino acids. The V and J ends lost 0 bases and 12 bases respectively, with 9 bases between them. CDR3 bases: TGTGCCACCAGCAGAGATCGGTCGGTGCAGTTCTTC. Translating it yields CATSRDRSVQFF.

This clone has a handful of counts. This sequence joins TRBV7-2 and TRBJ1-2; maybe TRBD1 (5 bases). Germline lookup yields CDR1 SGHTA and CDR2 FQGNSA. The V end lost 5 bases, the J end lost 4 bases, and 14 bases lay between the germline ends. CDR3 size: 14 residues. The CDR3 bases are TGTGCCAGCAGCACAAGACCCGACAGCTATGGCTACACCTTC. It is translated as CASSTRPDSYGYTF.

The chain is built from TRBV28 and TRBJ1-2; no reliable D call. Trimming removed 8 bases at V and 8 bases at J, with 18 bases between. The germline CDR1 and CDR2 sequences are MDHEN and SYDVKM. CDR3 length: 13 amino acids. The CDR3 sequence is CASRWPRALGYTF. CDR3 sequence (DNA): TGTGCCAGCCGTTGGCCCCGGGCGCTCGGCTACACCTTC.

This clone was observed a few times. The chain has TRBV7-8 and TRBJ2-1, with unresolved D. Germline V gene lookup returns CDR1 SGHVS and CDR2 FQNEAQ. Trimming cost V 5 bases and J 4 bases, with 3 bases left between them. The CDR3 has 11 residues. The CDR3 region has the DNA TGTGCCAGCAGCACTTACAATGAGCAGTTCTTC. Translation: CASSTYNEQFF. Full variable domain (rest looked up from reference TRBV7-8 and TRBJ2-1): GAGVSQSPRYKVAKRGQDVALRCDPISGHVSLFWYQQALGQGPEFLTYFQNEAQLDKSGLPSDRFFAERPEGSVSTLKIQRTQQEDSAVYLCASSTYNEQFFGPGTRLTVL.

The V call is TRBV19, the J call TRBJ2-3; the D gene is possibly TRBD1 (6 bases). Trimming pared 5 bases from V and 6 bases from J, leaving 15 bases between. The CDR3 runs to 14 residues. Germline V gives CDR1 LNHDA, CDR2 SQIVND (reference sequence). The CDR3, as DNA: TGTGCCAGTAGTGTACAGGGATCAGCTGATACGCAGTATTTT. It codes for CASSVQGSADTQYF.

The genes are TRBV19 and TRBJ2-1; the match to TRBD2 covers 7 bases. V lost 8 bases to trimming and J lost 3 bases; unmatched junction nucleotides: 13. The germline V gene has CDR1 LNHDA and CDR2 SQIVND (reference sequence). This CDR3 has 16 residues. The DNA of the CDR3 is TGTGCCAGTCCCCCTCCCGGGGAGGGACTCTACAATGAGCAGTTCTTC. Translation: CASPPPGEGLYNEQFF.

This clone was seen a handful of times. The rearrangement uses TRBV2 and TRBJ1-5; 8 nucleotides line up with TRBD1. V was clipped by 3 bases and J by 6 bases; unmatched bases: 7. Looked up from germline, CDR1 is SNHLY and CDR2 is FYNNEI. This CDR3 has 15 amino acids. Here the CDR3 reads CASSEVTGGGQPQHF. The CDR3 DNA reads as TGTGCCAGCAGTGAGGTAACAGGGGGGGGTCAGCCCCAGCATTTT.

The chain joins TRBV18 to TRBJ2-3, with no clear D. Per the germline V gene, CDR1 is KGHSH and CDR2 is LQKENI. V lost 4 bases and J 7 bases, leaving 15 bases between the germline ends. This CDR3 region has 14 residues. CDR3 sequence (DNA): TGTGCCAGCTCACATATCGACTTGCCTCATACGCAGTATTTT. It is translated as CASSHIDLPHTQYF.

CDR3 loop: CASSSTQGTSYNEQFF. DNA for the CDR3: TGTGCCAGCAGCTCCACACAGGGGACCTCCTACAATGAGCAGTTCTTC. This chain joins TRBV7-9 and TRBJ2-1, with 7 bases fitting TRBD1. The J segment lost 0 bases and the V segment lost 4 bases, leaving 6 bases of the junction unmatched. CDR3 length equals 16 residues. Germline values: CDR1 SEHNR, CDR2 FQNEAQ (reference sequence).

This clone was counted only a few times. This chain connects TRBV10-3 to TRBJ2-7; TRBD1 matches at 8 bases. CDR3 length equals 15 residues. Germline V gene lookup returns CDR1 ENHRY and CDR2 SYGVKD. V shed 0 bases and J 8 bases; nucleotides not matched to a gene: 9. The CDR3 spells CAISESDRDSTKQYF. CDR3 in DNA: TGTGCCATCAGTGAGTCGGACAGGGATTCTACGAAGCAGTACTTC.

This clone showed up just a few times. This rearrangement joins TRBV6-5 to TRBJ2-7, with D unresolved. The CDR3 length is 14 residues. The V and J ends lost 0 bases and 3 bases respectively, with 9 bases between them. Germline V gene lookup returns CDR1 MNHEY and CDR2 SVGAGI. CDR3 DNA: TGTGCCAGCAGTTACTCGACCTTTGGCTACGAGCAGTACTTC. It specifies CASSYSTFGYEQYF.

The chain links TRBV5-4 to TRBJ2-5; D possibly corresponds to TRBD2 (5 bases). Deletions cut 2 bases from V and 3 bases from J, with 8 bases between. CDR1 and CDR2 from the germline V gene are SGHNT and YYREEE (reference sequence). The CDR3 is made up of 13 amino acids. The CDR3: CASSFGVEETQYF. The CDR3 DNA is TGTGCCAGCAGCTTCGGGGTTGAAGAGACCCAGTACTTC. Supplemented by reference TRBV5-4 and TRBJ2-5, the full variable domain reads ETGVTQSPTHLIKTRGQQVTLRCSSQSGHNTVSWYQQALGQGPQFIFQYYREEENGRGNFPPRFSGLQFPNYSSELNVNALELDDSALYLCASSFGVEETQYFGPGTRLLVL.

This clone appeared a few times. The chain links TRBV6-6 to TRBJ2-4; D is possibly TRBD1 (6 bases). Germline V lookup: CDR1 MNHNY, CDR2 SVGAGI (reference sequence). The CDR3 loop spans 14 amino acids. V lost 4 bases and J 5 bases, leaving 12 bases between the germline ends. The CDR3 region is CASSFGTRENIQYF. CDR3 in DNA: TGTGCCAGCAGTTTCGGGACACGAGAAAACATTCAGTACTTC.

This chain connects TRBV7-2 to TRBJ2-7; TRBD1 agrees at 8 bases. CDR3 length equals 18 residues. The V and J ends lost 1 base and 1 base, in that order; junction bases with no gene match: 12. CDR1 and CDR2 (germline): SGHTA, FQGNSA. CDR3 in DNA: TGTGCCAGCAGCTTAGGGAGGGCCAGGGGGCGCGATTCCTACGAGCAGTACTTC. It codes for CASSLGRARGRDSYEQYF.

This chain connects TRBV10-3 to TRBJ2-2, with D possibly being TRBD1 or TRBD2 (5 bases each). This CDR3 has 15 residues. Trimming removed 4 bases at V and 6 bases at J, with 15 bases between. Germline V gene sequence: CDR1 ENHRY, CDR2 SYGVKD. The CDR3 region is CAISARDGTAGELFF. The CDR3 bases are TGTGCCATCAGTGCTAGGGACGGAACCGCCGGGGAGCTGTTTTTT.

This clone was seen more than once but under ten times. The chain carries TRBV29-1 and TRBJ2-2; D is undetermined. This CDR3 contains 13 residues. Between the trimmed V and J ends, which lost 4 bases and 5 bases, there was a span of 11 bases. Germline V gene lookup returns CDR1 SQVTM and CDR2 ANQGSEA. The CDR3 coding sequence is TGCAGCGTTGTGAAGTCGGATACCGGGGAGCTGTTTTTT. Encoded protein: CSVVKSDTGELFF.

This clone appeared a few times. The chain recombines TRBV7-9 with TRBJ2-2; no clear D gene. CDR1 is SEHNR and CDR2 is FQNEAQ in the germline V gene (reference sequence). Trimming cost V 3 bases and J 1 base, with 6 bases left between them. The CDR3 is 14 amino acids. The CDR3 reads CASSFMVNTGELFF. DNA of the CDR3: TGTGCCAGCAGCTTCATGGTGAACACCGGGGAGCTGTTTTTT.

This clone turned up a few times. V usage is TRBV6-1 and J usage is TRBJ2-1, with TRBD1 matching 10 bases. There are 14 residues in the CDR3. V lost 6 bases, J lost 8 bases, and 7 bases stayed unmatched. Germline assignment: CDR1 MNHNS and CDR2 SASEGT. The CDR3 DNA follows: TGTGCCAGCAGATATGGACAGGGGGGATATGAGCAGTTCTTC. Translated: CASRYGQGGYEQFF.